This T cell receptor beta chain was profiled in a study of OX40 agonist ivuxolimab in advanced cancers. Across the whole study: Patients took ivuxolimab, an agonistic anti-OX40 (CD134) antibody. General study points: With doses of 0.1 to 3.0 mg/kg, CD4+ and CD8+ blood T cells had undergone clonal expansion by week 6. The study did not work out the antigen specificity of the expanded peripheral T cells.

It was autoimmune disease history or systemic immunosuppression that excluded patients. Looked up from germline, CDR1 is SGHRS and CDR2 is YFSETQ. The CDR3 is 15 amino acids. V dropped 4 bases and J dropped 0 bases, with 11 bases sitting between them. This clone was detected a few times. Antigen unknown. This same CDR3 is encoded by further DNA sequences in the sample. Sequencing was performed with immunoSEQ multiplex PCR; in TCRdb, only in-frame clones are kept and a portion is missing. The sample yields approximately 82,000 clones, about 90% seen once. The receptor was derived from an adult with an advanced solid tumor such as melanoma, head and neck, liver or kidney cancer. This rearrangement joins TRBV5-1 to TRBJ1-3; D gene ambiguous. Sequenced material: CD4+ or CD8+ T cells sorted from blood, taken in a trial of the OX40 agonist ivuxolimab. CDR3 protein: CASSLDGSSGNTIYF. CDR3 bases: TGCGCCAGCAGCCTGGACGGCAGCTCTGGAAACACCATATATTTT. Drawing the rest from reference TRBV5-1 and TRBJ1-3, the complete variable domain is KAGVTQTPRYLIKTRGQQVTLSCSPISGHRSVSWYQQTPGQGLQFLFEYFSETQRNKGNFPGRFSGRQFSNSRSEMNVSTLELGDSALYLCASSLDGSSGNTIYFGEGSWLTVV.